The entry below describes one T cell receptor beta chain. This sample was included in a study of blood T cell repertoires in COVID-19. Authors' processing steps: Amplifying reference gene primers gave estimates of nucleated cell counts. Sequenced by immunoSEQ multiplex PCR; TCRdb stores in-frame clones only, minus some. V and J calls and clone size are given by that table; D and trimming were obtained from the DNA. The table has some 230,000 clones, around 81% seen once. The CDR3 runs 15 residues. Looked up from germline, CDR1 is SGHTA and CDR2 is FQGTGA. V trimming: 5 bases; J trimming: 8 bases; junction bases outside the gene matches: 7.

The sample was peripheral blood. This clonotype was obtained from a woman aged 25-40 years who had recovered from COVID-19. The rearrangement links TRBV7-3 to TRBJ2-1, with 12 bases identical to TRBD2. CDR3 bases: TGTGCCAGCAGCCTCACTAGCGGGAGGTCATATGAGCAGTTCTTC. Protein product: CASSLTSGRSYEQFF.